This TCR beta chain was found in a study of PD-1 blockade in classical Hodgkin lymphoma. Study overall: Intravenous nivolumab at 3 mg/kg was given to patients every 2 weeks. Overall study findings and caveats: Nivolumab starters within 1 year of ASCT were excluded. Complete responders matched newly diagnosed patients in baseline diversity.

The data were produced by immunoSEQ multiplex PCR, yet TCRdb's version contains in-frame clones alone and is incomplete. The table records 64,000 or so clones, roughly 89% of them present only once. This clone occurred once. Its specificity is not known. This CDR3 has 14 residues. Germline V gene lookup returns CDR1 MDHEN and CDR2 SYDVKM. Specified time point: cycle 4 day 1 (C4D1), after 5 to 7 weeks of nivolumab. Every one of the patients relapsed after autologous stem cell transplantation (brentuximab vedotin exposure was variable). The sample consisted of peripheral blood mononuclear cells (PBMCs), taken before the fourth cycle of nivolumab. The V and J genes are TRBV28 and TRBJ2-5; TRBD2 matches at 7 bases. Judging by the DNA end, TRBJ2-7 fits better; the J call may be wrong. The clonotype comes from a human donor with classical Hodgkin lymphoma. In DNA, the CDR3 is TGTGCCAGCAGTCCCCCTGGGGGGGGCTACGAGCAGTACTTC. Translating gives CASSPPGGGYEQYF.